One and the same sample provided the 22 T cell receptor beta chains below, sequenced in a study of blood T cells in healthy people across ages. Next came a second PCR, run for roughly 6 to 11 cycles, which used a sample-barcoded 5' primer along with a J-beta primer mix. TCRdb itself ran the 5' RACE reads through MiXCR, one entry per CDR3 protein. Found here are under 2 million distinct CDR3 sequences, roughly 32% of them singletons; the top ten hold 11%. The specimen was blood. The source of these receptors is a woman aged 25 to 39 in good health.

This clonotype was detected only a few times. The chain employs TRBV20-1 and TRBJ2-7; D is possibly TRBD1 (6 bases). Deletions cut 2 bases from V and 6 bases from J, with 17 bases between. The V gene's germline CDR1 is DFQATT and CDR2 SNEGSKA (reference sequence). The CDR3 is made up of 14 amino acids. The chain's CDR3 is CSARPPLTGFEQYF. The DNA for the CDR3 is TGCAGTGCTAGACCGCCACTTACAGGGTTCGAGCAGTACTTC.

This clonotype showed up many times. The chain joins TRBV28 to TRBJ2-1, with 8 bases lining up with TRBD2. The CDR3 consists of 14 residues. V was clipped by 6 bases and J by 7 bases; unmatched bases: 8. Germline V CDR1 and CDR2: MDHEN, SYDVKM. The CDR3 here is CASSPLGRENEQFF. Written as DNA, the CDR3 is TGTGCCAGCAGCCCGCTCGGGAGGGAAAATGAGCAGTTCTTC.

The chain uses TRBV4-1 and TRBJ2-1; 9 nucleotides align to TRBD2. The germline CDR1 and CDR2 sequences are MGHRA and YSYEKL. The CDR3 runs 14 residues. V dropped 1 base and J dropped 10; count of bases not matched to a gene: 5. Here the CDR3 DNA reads TGCGCCAGCAGCCAAGTTCCCCTAGCGGGGGAGCAGTTCTTC. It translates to CASSQVPLAGEQFF.

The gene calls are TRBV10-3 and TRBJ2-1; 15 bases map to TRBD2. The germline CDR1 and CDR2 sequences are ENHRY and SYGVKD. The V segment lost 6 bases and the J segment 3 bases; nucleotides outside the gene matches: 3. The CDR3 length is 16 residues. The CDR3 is CAIRGTSGGRYNEQFF. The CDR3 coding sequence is TGTGCCATCAGGGGGACTAGCGGGGGGCGCTACAATGAGCAGTTCTTC.

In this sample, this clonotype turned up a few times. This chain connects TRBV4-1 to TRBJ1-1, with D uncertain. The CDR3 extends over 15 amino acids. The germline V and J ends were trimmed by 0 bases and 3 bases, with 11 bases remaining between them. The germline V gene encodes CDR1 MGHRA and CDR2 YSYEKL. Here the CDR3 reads CASSQEVGLDTEAFF. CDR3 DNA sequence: TGCGCCAGCAGCCAAGAAGTGGGATTGGACACTGAAGCTTTCTTT.

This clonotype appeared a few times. For the CDR3, the DNA is TGCGCCAGCAGCCAAGGACGTGGCGGGGGACTTCGCACCGGGGAGCTGTTTTTT. As protein: CASSQGRGGGLRTGELFF. The V and J genes are TRBV4-1 and TRBJ2-2, with 7 bases lining up with TRBD2. CDR3 length: 18 amino acids. Germline V gene sequence: CDR1 MGHRA, CDR2 YSYEKL. Losses at the gene ends were 1 base for V and 4 bases for J; bases not matched to a gene: 12.

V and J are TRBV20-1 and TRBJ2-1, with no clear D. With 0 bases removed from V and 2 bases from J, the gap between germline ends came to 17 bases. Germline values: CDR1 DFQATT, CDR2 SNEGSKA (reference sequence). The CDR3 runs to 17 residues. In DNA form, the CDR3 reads TGCAGTGCTAGAGATTCAAGCAGGAGTCATGCCTACAATGAGCAGTTCTTC. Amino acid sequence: CSARDSSRSHAYNEQFF.

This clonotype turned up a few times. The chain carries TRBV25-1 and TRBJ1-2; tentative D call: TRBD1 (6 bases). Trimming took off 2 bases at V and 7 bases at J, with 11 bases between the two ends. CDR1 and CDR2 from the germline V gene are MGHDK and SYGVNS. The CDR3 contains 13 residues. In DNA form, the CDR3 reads TGTGCCAGCAGTGAACTGACAGGACGTGGCTACACCTTC. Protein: CASSELTGRGYTF.

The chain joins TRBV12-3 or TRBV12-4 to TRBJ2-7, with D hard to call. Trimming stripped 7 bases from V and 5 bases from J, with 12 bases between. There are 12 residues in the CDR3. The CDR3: CASMGSQNEQYF. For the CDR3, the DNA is TGTGCCAGCATGGGATCTCAAAACGAGCAGTACTTC.

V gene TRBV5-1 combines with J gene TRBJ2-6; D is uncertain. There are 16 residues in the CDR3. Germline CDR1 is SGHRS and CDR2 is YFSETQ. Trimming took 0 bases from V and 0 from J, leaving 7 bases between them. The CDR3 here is CASSLVSHSGANVLTF. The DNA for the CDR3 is TGCGCCAGCAGCTTGGTGAGCCACTCTGGGGCCAACGTCCTGACTTTC.

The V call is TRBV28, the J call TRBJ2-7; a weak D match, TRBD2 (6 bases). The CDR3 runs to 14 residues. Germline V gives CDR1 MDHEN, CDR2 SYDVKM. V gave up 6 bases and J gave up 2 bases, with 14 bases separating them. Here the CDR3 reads CASRLSGGAYEQYF. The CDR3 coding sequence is TGTGCCAGCAGACTTAGCGGAGGGGCCTACGAGCAGTACTTC.

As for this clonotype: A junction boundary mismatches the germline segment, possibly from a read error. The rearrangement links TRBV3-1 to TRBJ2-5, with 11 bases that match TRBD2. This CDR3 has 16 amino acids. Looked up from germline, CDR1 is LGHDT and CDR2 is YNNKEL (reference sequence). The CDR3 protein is CASSQYTSGRGETQYF. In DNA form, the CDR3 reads TGTGCCAGCAGCCAGTACACTAGCGGGAGAGGAGAGACTCAGTACTTC.

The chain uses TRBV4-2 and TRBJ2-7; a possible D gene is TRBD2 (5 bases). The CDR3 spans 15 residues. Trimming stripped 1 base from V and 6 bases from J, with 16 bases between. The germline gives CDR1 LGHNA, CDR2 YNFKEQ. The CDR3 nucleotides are TGTGCCAGCAGCCAAGGGGAGACGGGTTTTGCCGAGCAGTACTTC. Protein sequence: CASSQGETGFAEQYF.

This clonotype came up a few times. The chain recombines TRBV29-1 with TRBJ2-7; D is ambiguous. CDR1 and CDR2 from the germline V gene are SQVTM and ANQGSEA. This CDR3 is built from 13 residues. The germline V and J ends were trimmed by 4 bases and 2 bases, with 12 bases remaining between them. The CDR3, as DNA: TGCAGCGTTGTTGGCCCCCAAACCTACGAGCAGTACTTC. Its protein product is CSVVGPQTYEQYF.

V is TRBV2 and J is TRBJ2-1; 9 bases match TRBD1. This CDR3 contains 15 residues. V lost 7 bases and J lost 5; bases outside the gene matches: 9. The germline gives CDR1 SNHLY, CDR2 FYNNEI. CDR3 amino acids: CASTVSQGANNEQFF. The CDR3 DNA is TGTGCCAGCACGGTATCACAGGGGGCCAACAATGAGCAGTTCTTC. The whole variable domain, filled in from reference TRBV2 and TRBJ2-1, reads EPEVTQTPSHQVTQMGQEVILRCVPISNHLYFYWYRQILGQKVEFLVSFYNNEISEKSEIFDDQFSVERPDGSNFTLKIRSTKLEDSAMYFCASTVSQGANNEQFFGPGTRLTVL.

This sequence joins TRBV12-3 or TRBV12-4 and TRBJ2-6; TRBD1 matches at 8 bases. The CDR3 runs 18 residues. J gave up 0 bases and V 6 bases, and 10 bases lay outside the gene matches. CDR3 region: CASRRRQGLISGANVLTF. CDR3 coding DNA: TGTGCCAGCAGACGCAGACAGGGGTTAATCTCTGGGGCCAACGTCCTGACTTTC.

DNA of the CDR3: TGCAGCGCCCGCCCGAGTATCCTACTAGCGGGTAAACCGGACAATGAGCAGTTCTTC. Its protein product is CSARPSILLAGKPDNEQFF. The chain recombines TRBV29-1 with TRBJ2-1, with TRBD2 identical over 9 bases. V trimming: 7 bases; J trimming: 5 bases; junction bases outside the gene matches: 24. The germline CDR1 and CDR2 sequences are SQVTM and ANQGSEA. CDR3 size: 19 residues.

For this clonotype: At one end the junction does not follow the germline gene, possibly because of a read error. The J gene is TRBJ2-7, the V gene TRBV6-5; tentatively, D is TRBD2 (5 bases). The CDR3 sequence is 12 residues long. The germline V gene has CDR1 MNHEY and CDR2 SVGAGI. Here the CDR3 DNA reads TGTGCCGGCAGTAGAGGGTCCTACGAGCAGTACTTC. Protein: CAGSRGSYEQYF.

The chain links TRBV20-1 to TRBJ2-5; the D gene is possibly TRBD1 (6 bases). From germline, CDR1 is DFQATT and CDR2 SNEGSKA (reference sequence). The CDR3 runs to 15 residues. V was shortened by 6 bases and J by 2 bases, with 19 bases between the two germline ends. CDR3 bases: TGCAGTGCAATGAAGAGACAGGTACATCAAGAGACCCAGTACTTC. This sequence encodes CSAMKRQVHQETQYF.

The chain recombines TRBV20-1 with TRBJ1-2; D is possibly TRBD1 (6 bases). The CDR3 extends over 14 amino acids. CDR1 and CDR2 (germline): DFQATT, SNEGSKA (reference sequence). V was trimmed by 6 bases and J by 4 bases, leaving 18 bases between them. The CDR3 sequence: CSAPHRESIYGYTF. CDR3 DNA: TGCAGTGCGCCTCACAGGGAATCAATCTATGGCTACACCTTC.

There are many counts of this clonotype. The CDR3 coding sequence is TGTGCCAGCAGCCCACCAACGACTAGCGGGGTGGAGACCCAGTACTTC. It specifies CASSPPTTSGVETQYF. The chain is built from TRBV4-2 and TRBJ2-5; 11 bases map to TRBD2. CDR3 length equals 16 residues. Unmatched junction bases numbered 9, after V lost 4 bases and J lost 5 bases. Germline values: CDR1 LGHNA, CDR2 YNFKEQ.

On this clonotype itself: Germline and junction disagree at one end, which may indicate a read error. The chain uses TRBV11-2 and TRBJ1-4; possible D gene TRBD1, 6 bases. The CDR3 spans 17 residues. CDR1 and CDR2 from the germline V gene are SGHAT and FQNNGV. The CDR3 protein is CASSSVSGAGTNEKRFF. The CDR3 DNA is TGTGCCAGCAGCTCCGTATCGGGGGCAGGAACTAATGAAAAACGGTTTTTT. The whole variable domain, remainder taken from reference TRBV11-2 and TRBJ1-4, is EAGVAQSPRYKIIEKRQSVAFWCNPISGHATLYWYQQILGQGPKLLIQFQNNGVVDDSQLPKDRFSAERLKGVDSTLKIQPAKLEDSAVYLCASSSVSGAGTNEKRFFGSGTQLSVL.